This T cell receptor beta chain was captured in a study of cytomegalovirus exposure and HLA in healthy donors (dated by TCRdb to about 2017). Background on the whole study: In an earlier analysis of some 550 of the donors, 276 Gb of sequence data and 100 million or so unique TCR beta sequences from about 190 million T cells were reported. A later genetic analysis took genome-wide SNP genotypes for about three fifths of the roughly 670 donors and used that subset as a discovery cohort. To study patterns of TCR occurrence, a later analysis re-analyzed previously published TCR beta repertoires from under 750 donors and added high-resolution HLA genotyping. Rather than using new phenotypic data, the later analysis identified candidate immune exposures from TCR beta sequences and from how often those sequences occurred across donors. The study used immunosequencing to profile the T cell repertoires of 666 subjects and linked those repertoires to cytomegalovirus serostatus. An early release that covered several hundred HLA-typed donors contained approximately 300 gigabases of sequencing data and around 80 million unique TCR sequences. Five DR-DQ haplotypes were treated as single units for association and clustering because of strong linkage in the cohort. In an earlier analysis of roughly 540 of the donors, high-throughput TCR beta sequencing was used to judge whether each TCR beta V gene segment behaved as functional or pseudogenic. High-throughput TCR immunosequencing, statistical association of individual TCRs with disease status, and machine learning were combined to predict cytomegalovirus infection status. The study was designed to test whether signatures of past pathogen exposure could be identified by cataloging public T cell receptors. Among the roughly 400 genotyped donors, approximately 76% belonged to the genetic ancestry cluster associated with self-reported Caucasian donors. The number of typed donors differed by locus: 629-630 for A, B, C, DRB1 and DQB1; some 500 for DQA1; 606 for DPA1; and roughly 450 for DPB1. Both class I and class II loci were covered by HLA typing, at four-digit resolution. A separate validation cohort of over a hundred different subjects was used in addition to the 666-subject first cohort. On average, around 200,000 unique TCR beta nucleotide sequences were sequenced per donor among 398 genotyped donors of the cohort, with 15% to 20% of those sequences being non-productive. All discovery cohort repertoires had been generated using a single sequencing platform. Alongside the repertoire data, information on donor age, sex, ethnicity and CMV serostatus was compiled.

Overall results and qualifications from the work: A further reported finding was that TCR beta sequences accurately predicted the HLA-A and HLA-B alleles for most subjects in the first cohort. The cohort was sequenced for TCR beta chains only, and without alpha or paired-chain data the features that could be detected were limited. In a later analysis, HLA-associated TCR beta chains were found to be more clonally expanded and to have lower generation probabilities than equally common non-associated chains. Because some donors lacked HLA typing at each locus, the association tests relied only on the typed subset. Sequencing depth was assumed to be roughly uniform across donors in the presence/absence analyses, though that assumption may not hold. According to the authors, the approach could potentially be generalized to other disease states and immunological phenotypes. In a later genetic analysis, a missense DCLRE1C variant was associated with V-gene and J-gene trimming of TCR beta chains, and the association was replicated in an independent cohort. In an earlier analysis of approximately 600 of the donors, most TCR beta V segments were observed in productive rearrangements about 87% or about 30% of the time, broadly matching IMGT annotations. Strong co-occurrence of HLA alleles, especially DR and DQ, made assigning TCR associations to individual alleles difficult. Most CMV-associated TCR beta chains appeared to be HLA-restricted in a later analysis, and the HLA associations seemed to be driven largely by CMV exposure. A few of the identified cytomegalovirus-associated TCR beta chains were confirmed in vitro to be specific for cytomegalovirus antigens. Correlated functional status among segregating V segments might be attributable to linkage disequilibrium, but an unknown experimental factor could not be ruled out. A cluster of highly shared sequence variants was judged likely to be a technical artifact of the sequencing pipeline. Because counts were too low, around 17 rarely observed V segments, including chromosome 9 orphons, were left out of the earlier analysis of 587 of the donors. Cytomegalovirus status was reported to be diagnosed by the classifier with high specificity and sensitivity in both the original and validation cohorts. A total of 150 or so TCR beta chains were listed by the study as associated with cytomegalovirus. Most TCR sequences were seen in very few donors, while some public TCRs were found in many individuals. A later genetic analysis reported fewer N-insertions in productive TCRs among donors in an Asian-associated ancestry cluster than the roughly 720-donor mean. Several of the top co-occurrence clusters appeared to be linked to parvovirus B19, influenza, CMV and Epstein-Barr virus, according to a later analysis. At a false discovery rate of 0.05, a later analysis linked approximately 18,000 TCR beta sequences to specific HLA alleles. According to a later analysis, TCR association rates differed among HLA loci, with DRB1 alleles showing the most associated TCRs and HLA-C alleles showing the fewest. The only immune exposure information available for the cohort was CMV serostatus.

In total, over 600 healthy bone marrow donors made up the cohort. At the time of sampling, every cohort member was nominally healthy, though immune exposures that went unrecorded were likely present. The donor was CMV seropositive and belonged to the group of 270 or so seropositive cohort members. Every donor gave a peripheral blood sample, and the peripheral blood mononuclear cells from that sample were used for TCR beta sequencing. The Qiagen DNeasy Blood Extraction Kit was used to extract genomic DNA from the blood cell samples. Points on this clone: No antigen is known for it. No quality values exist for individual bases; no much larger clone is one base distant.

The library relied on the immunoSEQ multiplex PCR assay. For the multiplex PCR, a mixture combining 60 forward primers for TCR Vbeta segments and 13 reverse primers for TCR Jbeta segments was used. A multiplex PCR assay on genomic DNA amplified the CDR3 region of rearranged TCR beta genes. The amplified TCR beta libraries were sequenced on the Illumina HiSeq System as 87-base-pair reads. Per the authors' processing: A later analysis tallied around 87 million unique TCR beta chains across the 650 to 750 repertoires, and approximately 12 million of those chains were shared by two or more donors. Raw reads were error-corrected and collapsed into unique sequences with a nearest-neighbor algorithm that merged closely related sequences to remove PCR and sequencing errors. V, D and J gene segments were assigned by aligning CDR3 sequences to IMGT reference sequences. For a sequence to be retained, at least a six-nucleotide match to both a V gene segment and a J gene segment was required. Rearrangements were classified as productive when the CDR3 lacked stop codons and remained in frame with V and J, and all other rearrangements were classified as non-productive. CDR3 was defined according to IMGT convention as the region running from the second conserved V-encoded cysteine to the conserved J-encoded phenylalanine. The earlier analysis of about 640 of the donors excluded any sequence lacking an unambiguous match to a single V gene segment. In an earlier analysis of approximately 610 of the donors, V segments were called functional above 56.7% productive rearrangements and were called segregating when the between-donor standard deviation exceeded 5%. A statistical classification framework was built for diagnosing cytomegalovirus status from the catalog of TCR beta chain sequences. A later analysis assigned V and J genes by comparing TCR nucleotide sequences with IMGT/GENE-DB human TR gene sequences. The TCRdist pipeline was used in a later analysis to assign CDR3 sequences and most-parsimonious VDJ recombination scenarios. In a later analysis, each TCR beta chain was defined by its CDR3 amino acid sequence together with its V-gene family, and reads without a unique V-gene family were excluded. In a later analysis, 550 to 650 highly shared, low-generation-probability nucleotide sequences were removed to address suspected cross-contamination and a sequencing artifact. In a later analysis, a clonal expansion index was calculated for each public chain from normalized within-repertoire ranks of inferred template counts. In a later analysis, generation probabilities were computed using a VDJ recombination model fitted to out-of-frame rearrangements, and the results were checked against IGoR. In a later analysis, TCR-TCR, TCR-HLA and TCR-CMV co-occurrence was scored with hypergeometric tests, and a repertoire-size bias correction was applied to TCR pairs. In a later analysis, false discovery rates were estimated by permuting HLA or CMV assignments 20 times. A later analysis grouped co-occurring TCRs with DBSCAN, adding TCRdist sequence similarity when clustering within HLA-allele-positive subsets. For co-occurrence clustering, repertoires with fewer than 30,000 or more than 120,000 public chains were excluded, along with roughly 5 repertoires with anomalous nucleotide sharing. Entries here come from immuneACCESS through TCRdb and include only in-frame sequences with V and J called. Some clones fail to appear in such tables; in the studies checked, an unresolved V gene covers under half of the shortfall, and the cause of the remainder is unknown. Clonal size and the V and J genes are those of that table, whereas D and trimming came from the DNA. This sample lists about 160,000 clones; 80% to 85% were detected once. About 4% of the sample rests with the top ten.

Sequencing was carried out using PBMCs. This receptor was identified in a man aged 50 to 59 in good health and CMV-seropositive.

The CDR3 region: CAWSWDYSSSYNSPLHF. At the DNA level, the sequence is TGTGCCTGGAGTTGGGACTATTCAAGCTCCTATAATTCACCCCTCCACTTT. The rearranged segments are TRBV30 and TRBJ1-6; the D segment could be TRBD1, given 5 matching bases. There are 17 amino acids in the CDR3, from cysteine to phenylalanine inclusive. Only CDR3 DNA is held: 51 bases, read in frame from base 1. V is reduced by 2 bases and J by 0 bases, leaving a spacing of 14 bases between them. CDR1 and CDR2 are drawn from the germline V gene (reference sequence): GTSNPN, SVGIG.